This passage covers 26 T cell receptor beta chains from one sample sequenced in a study of cytomegalovirus exposure and HLA in healthy donors (dated by TCRdb to 2017 to 2019). Libraries were built with the immunoSEQ multiplex PCR assay. The multiplex PCR relied on a mix of 60 forward primers for TCR Vbeta segments and 13 reverse primers for TCR Jbeta segments. TCRdb limited this immuneACCESS table to in-frame rearrangements with V and J called. A share of clones is missing; checked studies link under half to unresolved V genes, and the rest is unexplained. The sample includes roughly 120,000 clones, with roughly 15% observed a single time. The top ten clones comprise 1.5% to 2% of the sample. The sample comprised PBMCs. These receptors were taken from a woman aged 18 to 35 in good health and CMV-seronegative.

This clone was seen more than once but under ten times. The chain couples TRBV19 to TRBJ2-2, with 7 bases identical to TRBD2. The CDR3 totals 15 residues. CDR1 LNHDA and CDR2 SQIVND come from the germline V gene (reference sequence). With 5 bases clipped from V and 0 bases from J, the junction kept 3 bases outside the gene matches. The CDR3 region is CASSPTSPNTGELFF. The CDR3 DNA is TGTGCCAGTAGTCCGACTAGCCCGAACACCGGGGAGCTGTTTTTT.

The table lists this clone with a few counts. This chain joins TRBV7-3 and TRBJ2-7, with TRBD2 matching 11 bases. Germline lookup yields CDR1 SGHTA and CDR2 FQGTGA. V was pared by 1 base and J by 3 bases, with 5 bases of the junction left unmatched. The CDR3 loop spans 16 amino acids. CDR3 loop: CASSLSAGTSGYEQYF. The CDR3 nucleotides are TGTGCCAGCAGCTTAAGTGCCGGGACTAGCGGCTACGAGCAGTACTTC.

The V gene is TRBV6-1, the J gene TRBJ2-7, with a tentative D call TRBD1 (7 bases). This CDR3 has 15 residues. Germline values: CDR1 MNHNS, CDR2 SASEGT. V was clipped by 8 bases and J by 2 bases, with 19 bases between them. The chain's CDR3 is CASLEGAAGPYEQYF. The CDR3 bases are TGTGCCAGCTTGGAGGGGGCGGCAGGCCCCTACGAGCAGTACTTC.

In its sample, this clone was seen a few times. The chain employs TRBV7-3 and TRBJ2-1, with 8 bases that match TRBD2. Germline trimming cut 2 bases from V and 6 bases from J; bases unmatched to any gene: 12. This CDR3 comprises 17 residues. Germline V gene lookup returns CDR1 SGHTA and CDR2 FQGTGA. As DNA, the CDR3 is TGTGCCAGCAGCTTAGGGGTCGGGGGGGGCCTGGGCAATGAGCAGTTCTTC. Translation gives CASSLGVGGGLGNEQFF.

The sample holds a few counts of this clone. This chain uses TRBV14 with TRBJ1-2; 8 bases match TRBD1. This CDR3 spans 19 amino acids. The germline CDR1 and CDR2 sequences are SGHDN and FVKESK. V dropped 0 bases and J dropped 1; count of bases not matched to a gene: 13. The CDR3 DNA is TGTGCCAGCAGCCAAGATGTCCGGAGAAGAACAGGGGGTAACTATGGCTACACCTTC. Translating it yields CASSQDVRRRTGGNYGYTF.

The rearrangement uses TRBV29-1 and TRBJ2-3, with 11 bases aligning to TRBD2. CDR1 is SQVTM, CDR2 ANQGSEA, per germline. The CDR3 sequence is 16 residues long. With V trimmed by 7 bases and J by 7 bases, 16 bases remained unmatched. The CDR3, as DNA: TGCAGCGCCGCAGGGGGTGCTGTAGCGGGGGGGCATACGCAGTATTTT. It encodes CSAAGGAVAGGHTQYF.

This clone was seen a few times. The chain employs TRBV27 and TRBJ2-1; 8 positions match TRBD1. CDR1 is MNHEY and CDR2 is SMNVEV in the germline V gene (reference sequence). V lost 5 bases to trimming and J lost 5 bases; unmatched junction nucleotides: 5. There are 14 residues in the CDR3. CDR3 sequence: CASSPWDRNNEQFF. DNA of the CDR3: TGTGCCAGCAGTCCTTGGGACAGGAACAATGAGCAGTTCTTC.

This clone was seen only a few times. This chain joins TRBV5-1 and TRBJ2-7; D might be TRBD2 (6 bases). This CDR3 comprises 16 residues. Germline CDR1 is SGHRS and CDR2 is YFSETQ. Trimming took off 0 bases at V and 2 bases at J, with 15 bases between the two ends. As DNA, the CDR3 is TGCGCCAGCAGCTTGGTAGGCGGCGGGGCAACCTACGAGCAGTACTTC. As protein: CASSLVGGGATYEQYF.

The gene calls are TRBV6-1 and TRBJ2-2; tentatively, D is TRBD2 (7 bases). Between the trimmed V and J ends, which lost 0 bases and 6 bases, there was a span of 8 bases. CDR1 is MNHNS, CDR2 SASEGT, per germline. The CDR3 loop spans 14 amino acids. Here the CDR3 reads CASSEAGGPGELFF. The CDR3 DNA follows: TGTGCCAGCAGTGAAGCGGGGGGGCCCGGGGAGCTGTTTTTT.

This clone occurred a few times. The chain uses TRBV7-8 and TRBJ2-3, with 9 bases aligning to TRBD2. V lost 2 bases to trimming and J lost 2 bases; unmatched junction nucleotides: 17. The germline V gene encodes CDR1 SGHVS and CDR2 FQNEAQ. This CDR3 comprises 20 residues. The DNA for the CDR3 is TGTGCCAGCAGCTTACTAGTGGGTAGCGGGAGCAACAGTAACACAGATACGCAGTATTTT. This encodes CASSLLVGSGSNSNTDTQYF.

This clone turned up a few times. The chain carries TRBV11-3 and TRBJ2-3; tentative D call: TRBD1 (5 bases). The V gene lost 5 bases and the J gene lost 4 bases, with 7 bases spanning the gap. The CDR3 spans 12 residues. Germline CDR1 is SGHNT and CDR2 is YENEEA. In DNA form, the CDR3 reads TGTGCCAGCAGCGGGGCTGCAGATACGCAGTATTTT. It yields the protein CASSGAADTQYF.

This clone was recorded at least ten times. The J gene is TRBJ2-2, the V gene TRBV12-5; TRBD1 matches 10 bases. CDR3 length equals 16 residues. The V segment lost 4 bases and the J segment 7 bases; nucleotides outside the gene matches: 9. The germline V gene encodes CDR1 LGHNT and CDR2 FRNRAP. In DNA, the CDR3 is TGTGCTAGTGGTTCGGGGGACAGGGGAAAGGGCGGGGAGCTGTTTTTT. It encodes CASGSGDRGKGGELFF.

The genes are TRBV30 and TRBJ1-6, with 9 bases matching TRBD1. This CDR3 is built from 17 residues. Trimming at V came to 2 bases and at J to 5 bases, leaving 10 bases not matched to a gene. Germline lookup yields CDR1 GTSNPN and CDR2 SVGIG (reference sequence). The CDR3 sequence: CAWSTGTGWVDNSPLHF. The CDR3 nucleotides are TGTGCCTGGAGTACTGGGACAGGGTGGGTGGATAATTCACCCCTCCACTTT.

This clone was seen a handful of times. The V gene is TRBV28, the J gene TRBJ1-4, with 8 bases matching TRBD1. The CDR3 spans 15 residues. Germline V lookup: CDR1 MDHEN, CDR2 SYDVKM. Trimming took 5 bases from V and 8 from J; bases not matched to a gene: 10. The CDR3 spells CASSHFGQGPEKLFF. The CDR3 DNA reads as TGTGCCAGCAGTCATTTCGGACAGGGTCCCGAAAAACTGTTTTTT.

This clone was counted only a few times. The chain has TRBV5-1 and TRBJ1-1; D ambiguous. V was pared by 1 base and J by 1 base, with 5 bases between. This CDR3 is 13 amino acids long. CDR1 and CDR2 (germline): SGHRS, YFSETQ. The CDR3 sequence: CASSLRGNTEAFF. The CDR3 DNA reads TGCGCCAGCAGCTTGCGAGGGAACACTGAAGCTTTCTTT.

This clone was seen only a few times. This chain links TRBV9 with TRBJ2-7, with no clear D. Trimming shortened V by 4 bases and J by 0 bases, and 11 bases separated the two germline ends. Germline V CDR1 and CDR2: SGDLS, YYNGEE. The CDR3 covers 14 residues. The CDR3 nucleotides are TGTGCCAGCAGCCCAAGACTTTACTCCTACGAGCAGTACTTC. Amino acid sequence: CASSPRLYSYEQYF. The whole variable domain, remainder taken from reference TRBV9 and TRBJ2-7, is DSGVTQTPKHLITATGQRVTLRCSPRSGDLSVYWYQQSLDQGLQFLIQYYNGEERAKGNILERFSAQQFPDLHSELNLSSLELGDSALYFCASSPRLYSYEQYFGPGTRLTVT.

The table lists this clone with a few counts. The V gene is TRBV6-1, the J gene TRBJ1-6, with TRBD1 matching over 9 bases. The CDR3 sequence is 16 residues long. Germline V lookup: CDR1 MNHNS, CDR2 SASEGT. Trimming took 3 bases from V and 7 from J; bases not matched to a gene: 7. As DNA, the CDR3 is TGTGCCAGCAGTGATTACGCGGGACAGGGCAATTCACCCCTCCACTTT. Its translation is CASSDYAGQGNSPLHF.

The table lists this clone with a few counts. The CDR3 is CASSSRTGTGTEAFF. In DNA, the CDR3 is TGTGCCAGCAGCTCTAGGACAGGGACGGGCACTGAAGCTTTCTTT. The chain joins TRBV7-3 to TRBJ1-1; 8 nucleotides line up with TRBD1. The junction had 8 bases not matched to a gene; V was cut back by 4 bases and J by 4 bases. From germline, CDR1 is SGHTA and CDR2 FQGTGA. The CDR3 contains 15 residues.

This clone was seen a handful of times. The gene calls are TRBV7-2 and TRBJ1-2, with 9 bases fitting TRBD1. V was pared by 5 bases and J by 2 bases, with 3 bases of the junction left unmatched. The CDR3 is 14 residues long. The germline V gene encodes CDR1 SGHTA and CDR2 FQGNSA. The CDR3 DNA is TGTGCCAGCAGCCCGACAGGGGGAAACTATGGCTACACCTTC. Translated: CASSPTGGNYGYTF.

A few counts support this clone. The CDR3 coding sequence is TGTGCCAGCAGCCAAGGGACAGGCCAACTCTGGGCCAACGTCCTGACTTTC. Translated, it gives CASSQGTGQLWANVLTF. The V and J genes are TRBV4-2 and TRBJ2-6, with 7 nucleotides matching TRBD1. Germline values: CDR1 LGHNA, CDR2 YNFKEQ. The CDR3 contains 17 residues. Trimming took 1 base from V and 5 from J; bases not matched to a gene: 8.

CDR3: CASRLTGGSYNEQFF. The CDR3 DNA follows: TGTGCCAGCAGGTTGACAGGGGGATCCTACAATGAGCAGTTCTTC. V is TRBV5-4 and J is TRBJ2-1; 9 nucleotides agree with TRBD1. The ends lost 5 bases at V and 1 base at J; junction bases unmatched: 4. The V gene's germline CDR1 is SGHNT and CDR2 YYREEE (reference sequence). The CDR3 has 15 amino acids. Full variable domain (rest looked up from reference TRBV5-4 and TRBJ2-1): ETGVTQSPTHLIKTRGQQVTLRCSSQSGHNTVSWYQQALGQGPQFIFQYYREEENGRGNFPPRFSGLQFPNYSSELNVNALELDDSALYLCASRLTGGSYNEQFFGPGTRLTVL.

This clone occurred a few times. The chain carries TRBV6-5 and TRBJ1-5; D is unclear. In germline, CDR1 is MNHEY, CDR2 SVGAGI. Trimming left V 3 bases short and J 1 base short, with 10 bases between. The CDR3 runs to 15 residues. CDR3 loop: CASSYGVGSNQPQHF. The CDR3 DNA reads as TGTGCCAGCAGTTATGGCGTGGGCAGCAATCAGCCCCAGCATTTT.

This clone was found a few times. The chain couples TRBV2 to TRBJ2-7; 7 bases align to TRBD2. The CDR3 extends over 14 amino acids. CDR1 and CDR2 (germline): SNHLY, FYNNEI. The V segment lost 3 bases and the J segment 3 bases; nucleotides outside the gene matches: 5. The chain's CDR3 is CASSELAGLYEQYF. CDR3 bases: TGTGCCAGCAGTGAGTTAGCGGGCCTCTACGAGCAGTACTTC.

The sample holds a few counts of this clone. The chain has TRBV27 and TRBJ2-2; TRBD2 aligns across 7 bases. In germline, CDR1 is MNHEY, CDR2 SMNVEV (reference sequence). The V gene end was trimmed by 5 bases and the J gene end by 6 bases; junction bases not matched to a gene: 6. CDR3 size: 14 residues. CDR3 nucleotides: TGTGCCAGCAGTGCGGGAGCTGGGCCCGGGGAGCTGTTTTTT. Encoded protein: CASSAGAGPGELFF.

This chain joins TRBV19 and TRBJ2-7; D gene ambiguous. The CDR3 covers 13 residues. V gave up 6 bases and J gave up 4 bases, with 13 bases separating them. CDR1 LNHDA and CDR2 SQIVND come from the germline V gene (reference sequence). The CDR3 DNA reads TGTGCCAGTAGCCACTCAGGAACTTACGAGCAGTACTTC. Residues: CASSHSGTYEQYF.

This clone has just a few counts. The chain uses TRBV28 and TRBJ1-1, with a tentative D call TRBD1 (5 bases). CDR1 and CDR2 from the germline V gene are MDHEN and SYDVKM. Trimming took 6 bases from V and 4 from J, leaving 15 bases between them. The CDR3 consists of 14 residues. CDR3 amino acids: CASSSMGEGTEAFF. The CDR3, as DNA: TGTGCCAGCAGCTCAATGGGGGAGGGCACTGAAGCTTTCTTT.